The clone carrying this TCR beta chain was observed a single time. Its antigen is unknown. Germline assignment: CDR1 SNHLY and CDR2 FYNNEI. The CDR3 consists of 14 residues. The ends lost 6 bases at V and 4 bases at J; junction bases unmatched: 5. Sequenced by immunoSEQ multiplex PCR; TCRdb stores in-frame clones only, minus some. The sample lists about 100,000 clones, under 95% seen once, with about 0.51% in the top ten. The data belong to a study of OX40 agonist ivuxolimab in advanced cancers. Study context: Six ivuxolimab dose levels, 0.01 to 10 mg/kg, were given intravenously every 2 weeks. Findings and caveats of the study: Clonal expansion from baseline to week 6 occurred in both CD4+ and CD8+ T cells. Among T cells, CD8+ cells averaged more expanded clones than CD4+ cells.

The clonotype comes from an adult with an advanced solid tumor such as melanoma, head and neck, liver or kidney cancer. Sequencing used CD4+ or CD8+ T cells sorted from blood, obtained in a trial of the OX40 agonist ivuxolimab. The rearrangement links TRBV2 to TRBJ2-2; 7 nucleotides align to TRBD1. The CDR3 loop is CASRNRGGTGELFF. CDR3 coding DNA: TGTGCCAGCAGAAACAGGGGCGGCACCGGGGAGCTGTTTTTT.